A single sample gave rise to the 5 T cell receptor beta chains below, sequenced in a study of shared clonotypes between healthy human individuals. The table came from immunoSEQ multiplex PCR; TCRdb's copy has only in-frame clones and leaves some out. Of hundreds of thousands of clones listed, almost 97% were seen once; the top ten hold approximately 0.057%. The sequencing sample was made of naive CD4+ T cells sorted from blood. Indicated subset: CD45RA+ positively selected. All receptors derive from a woman aged 30 to 39 in good health.

The chain carries TRBV2 and TRBJ2-6; D gene uncertain. Per the germline V gene, CDR1 is SNHLY and CDR2 is FYNNEI. V was clipped by 7 bases and J by 1 base, with 8 bases between them. This CDR3 contains 14 residues. CDR3 sequence reads: CASKTRSGANVLTF. CDR3 bases: TGTGCCAGCAAGACCCGGTCTGGGGCCAACGTCCTGACTTTC.

J is TRBJ2-7 and V is TRBV10-1, with TRBD2 matching over 8 bases. In germline, CDR1 is WNHNN, CDR2 SYGVQD (reference sequence). There are 15 residues in the CDR3. With V trimmed by 8 bases and J by 2 bases, 11 bases remained unmatched. CDR3 coding DNA: TGCGCCAGCTCGCCAAGCGGGAGTATCACCTACGAGCAGTACTTC. This sequence encodes CASSPSGSITYEQYF.

This clone is a singleton in its sample. The chain carries TRBV6-1 and TRBJ2-3; 10 bases match TRBD1. The CDR3 length is 15 residues. In germline, CDR1 is MNHNS, CDR2 SASEGT. With V trimmed by 6 bases and J by 3 bases, 6 bases remained unmatched. The CDR3 sequence: CASSPRDRGTDTQYF. The CDR3 coding sequence is TGTGCCAGCAGCCCCCGGGACAGGGGAACAGATACGCAGTATTTT.

CDR3 DNA sequence: TGTGCCAGCAGTGATGACAGGGGGCTTTTGAACACTGAAGCTTTCTTT. Protein product: CASSDDRGLLNTEAFF. The chain couples TRBV6-1 to TRBJ1-1; 10 nucleotides agree with TRBD1. Germline CDR1 and CDR2: MNHNS and SASEGT. The CDR3 length is 16 residues. After removal of 3 bases from V and 0 bases from J, the junction contained 4 bases not matched to a gene.

The gene calls are TRBV23-1 and TRBJ2-7; D ambiguous. TRBV23-1 is placed among ORFs of uncertain function. The CDR3 covers 17 residues. The V gene lost 2 bases and the J gene lost 3 bases, with 20 bases spanning the gap. The CDR3 here is CASSQVLPGQRLYEQYF. The CDR3 DNA reads TGCGCCAGCAGTCAAGTACTACCGGGCCAGCGCCTCTACGAGCAGTACTTC.